One and the same sample provided the 16 T cell receptor beta chains below, sequenced in a study of OX40 agonist ivuxolimab in advanced cancers. Sequenced by immunoSEQ multiplex PCR; TCRdb stores in-frame clones only, minus some. The table lists about 110,000 clones, approximately 90% of them singletons. The sequencing used CD4+ or CD8+ T cells sorted from blood, collected in a trial of the OX40 agonist ivuxolimab. Source of these receptors: an adult with an advanced solid tumor such as melanoma, head and neck, liver or kidney cancer.

V gene TRBV19 combines with J gene TRBJ1-2; 8 bases are shared with TRBD1. Per germline, CDR1 LNHDA and CDR2 SQIVND (reference sequence). Unmatched junction bases numbered 1, after V lost 10 bases and J lost 3 bases. The CDR3 covers 11 residues. CDR3 region: CATTGDYGYTF. The DNA of the CDR3 is TGTGCCACGACAGGGGACTATGGCTACACCTTC.

This clone has only a few counts. The rearrangement links TRBV30 to TRBJ1-2; D is unresolved. This CDR3 contains 11 residues. Looked up from germline, CDR1 is GTSNPN and CDR2 is SVGIG (reference sequence). V gave up 1 base and J gave up 7 bases, with 7 bases separating them. Here the CDR3 reads CAWSGAVGYTF. Here the CDR3 DNA reads TGTGCCTGGAGTGGGGCAGTTGGCTACACCTTC.

V and J are TRBV18 and TRBJ2-3; either TRBD1 or TRBD2 may fit D (5 bases each). Per germline, CDR1 KGHSH and CDR2 LQKENI. Trimming removed 3 bases from V and 2 bases from J, with 6 bases in between. The length of the CDR3 is 13 residues. The CDR3 sequence: CASSPGTTDTQYF. The CDR3 coding sequence is TGTGCCAGCTCACCCGGGACCACAGATACGCAGTATTTT. The whole variable domain, remainder taken from reference TRBV18 and TRBJ2-3, is NAGVMQNPRHLVRRRGQEARLRCSPMKGHSHVYWYRQLPEEGLKFMVYLQKENIIDESGMPKERFSAEFPKEGPSILRIQQVVRGDSAAYFCASSPGTTDTQYFGPGTRLTVL.

V gene TRBV15 combines with J gene TRBJ1-3, with 8 nucleotides matching TRBD1. Germline trimming cut 3 bases from V and 8 bases from J; bases unmatched to any gene: 9. This CDR3 is built from 15 residues. The germline V gene has CDR1 LNHNV and CDR2 YYDKDF (reference sequence). The CDR3 coding sequence is TGTGCCACCAGCAGGGCTGGACAGGGCTTTGACACCATATATTTT. Its protein is CATSRAGQGFDTIYF.

The rearrangement uses TRBV10-2 and TRBJ1-3, with 8 bases matching TRBD1. Germline V gives CDR1 WSHSY, CDR2 SAAADI. The CDR3 extends over 12 amino acids. With V trimmed by 8 bases and J by 14 bases, 11 bases remained unmatched. This CDR3 is CASGTGGNDVYF. The CDR3 DNA reads TGCGCCAGCGGGACAGGCGGGAATGATGTATATTTT.

V is TRBV6-6 and J is TRBJ2-2; possible D gene TRBD1, 5 bases. CDR3 size: 16 residues. The ends were cut back, 0 bases at V and 4 bases at J, with 12 bases in the middle. CDR1 is MNHNY, CDR2 SVGAGI, per germline (reference sequence). CDR3 protein: CASSYSGARVTGELFF. The CDR3 region has the DNA TGTGCCAGCAGTTACTCTGGGGCTAGGGTCACCGGGGAGCTGTTTTTT.

This chain connects TRBV6-6 to TRBJ1-6, with 7 bases that match TRBD1. J was trimmed by 6 bases and V by 4 bases; bases with no gene match: 3. Germline CDR1 MNHNY, CDR2 SVGAGI (reference sequence). CDR3 length: 14 residues. The CDR3 DNA is TGTGCCAGCAGTTCCGGGACAGTTAATTCACCCCTCCACTTT. Translated, it gives CASSSGTVNSPLHF.

The sample holds a few counts of this clone. The chain has TRBV2 and TRBJ1-6; no reliable D call. The CDR3 consists of 14 residues. V was shortened by 6 bases and J by 4 bases, with 10 bases between the two germline ends. Per germline, CDR1 SNHLY and CDR2 FYNNEI. This CDR3 reads CASREKLYNSPLHF. The CDR3 DNA follows: TGTGCCAGCAGGGAAAAACTTTATAATTCACCCCTCCACTTT.

This clone was seen a single time. The chain recombines TRBV6-5 with TRBJ1-4, with no clear D. Trimming took off 5 bases at V and 7 bases at J, with 5 bases between the two ends. Germline loops: CDR1 MNHEY, CDR2 SVGAGI. This CDR3 has 11 amino acids. The chain's CDR3 is CASSPGEKLFF. The CDR3, as DNA: TGTGCCAGCAGTCCCGGTGAAAAACTGTTTTTT.

V gene TRBV5-6 combines with J gene TRBJ1-2; D ambiguous. Trimming removed 2 bases from V and 2 bases from J, with 13 bases in between. The CDR3 loop spans 15 amino acids. Germline CDR1 and CDR2: SGHDT and YYEEEE. DNA of the CDR3: TGTGCCAGCAGCTTTCGGGTCAGTCCGAACTATGGCTACACCTTC. This translates into CASSFRVSPNYGYTF.

V and J are TRBV6-6 and TRBJ2-2; maybe TRBD1 (6 bases). This CDR3 has 15 amino acids. Per germline, CDR1 MNHNY and CDR2 SVGAGI (reference sequence). V was shortened by 6 bases and J by 6 bases, with 17 bases between the two germline ends. The CDR3 region is CASRSTGLLSGELFF. The CDR3 region has the DNA TGTGCCAGCAGATCAACAGGGCTATTGTCCGGGGAGCTGTTTTTT.

The genes are TRBV5-6 and TRBJ2-5; 7 bases fit TRBD1. The CDR3 is 13 amino acids. Germline-derived CDR1 and CDR2 are SGHDT and YYEEEE. The junction had 4 bases not matched to a gene; V was cut back by 4 bases and J by 4 bases. This CDR3 is CASSRQGPETQYF. DNA for the CDR3: TGTGCCAGCAGCCGACAGGGACCAGAGACCCAGTACTTC.

The chain is built from TRBV4-1 and TRBJ2-2, with 9 bases fitting TRBD1. This CDR3 spans 15 amino acids. CDR1 is MGHRA, CDR2 YSYEKL, per germline. V lost 0 bases, J lost 4 bases, and 0 bases stayed unmatched. The CDR3 DNA reads as TGCGCCAGCAGCCAAGAGGGACAGGGCACCGGGGAGCTGTTTTTT. It specifies CASSQEGQGTGELFF.

The rearrangement joins TRBV12-5 to TRBJ2-3; D tentatively reads TRBD1 or TRBD2 (5 bases each). The CDR3 consists of 14 residues. Per germline, CDR1 LGHNT and CDR2 FRNRAP. Trimming removed 6 bases at V and 5 bases at J, with 15 bases between. The CDR3 DNA follows: TGTGCTAGTGGGCCGGGACCCCCGGTAGATACGCAGTATTTT. Translating it yields CASGPGPPVDTQYF. The whole variable domain, filled in from reference TRBV12-5 and TRBJ2-3, reads DARVTQTPRHKVTEMGQEVTMRCQPILGHNTVFWYRQTMMQGLELLAYFRNRAPLDDSGMPKDRFSAEMPDATLATLKIQPSEPRDSAVYFCASGPGPPVDTQYFGPGTRLTVL.

V gene TRBV9 combines with J gene TRBJ2-7; TRBD1 matches at 8 bases. The CDR3 runs to 15 residues. V shed 4 bases and J 3 bases; nucleotides not matched to a gene: 9. Germline V gene data show CDR1 as SGDLS and CDR2 as YYNGEE. The CDR3 DNA is TGTGCCAGCAGCTTTTCGGCAGGGGGCCGCTACGAGCAGTACTTC. This gives the protein CASSFSAGGRYEQYF.

The rearrangement uses TRBV6-5 and TRBJ2-2; the D call may be TRBD1 or TRBD2 (5 bases each). Germline CDR1 is MNHEY and CDR2 is SVGAGI. There are 15 residues in the CDR3. Trimming took off 7 bases at V and 5 bases at J, with 17 bases between the two ends. CDR3 sequence: CASTPGAPKTGELFF. Here the CDR3 DNA reads TGTGCCAGCACCCCCGGGGCCCCAAAAACCGGGGAGCTGTTTTTT.